The 19 T cell receptor beta chains below all came from one sample that was sequenced in a study of blood T cell repertoires in COVID-19. The table came from immunoSEQ multiplex PCR; TCRdb's copy has only in-frame clones and leaves some out. The data contain around 170,000 clones, 90% to 95% of them singletons. Sample: peripheral blood. These receptors all come from a man aged 50 or older with acute or convalescent COVID-19.

The chain combines TRBV6-2 or TRBV6-3 with TRBJ1-6, with 9 positions matching TRBD1. Germline V gene lookup returns CDR1 MNHEY and CDR2 SVGEGT. The ends lost 0 bases at V and 6 bases at J; junction bases unmatched: 6. This CDR3 has 17 residues. CDR3 in DNA: TGTGCCAGCAGTTACTCTATACCGGGACAGGGTAATTCACCCCTCCACTTT. Its translation: CASSYSIPGQGNSPLHF.

The chain couples TRBV19 to TRBJ1-5; D not resolved. Between the trimmed V and J ends, which lost 3 bases and 2 bases, there was a span of 5 bases. This CDR3 comprises 13 residues. Germline V gives CDR1 LNHDA, CDR2 SQIVND (reference sequence). The CDR3 region has the DNA TGTGCCAGTAGTATCTCGGGCAATCAGCCCCAGCATTTT. Amino acid sequence: CASSISGNQPQHF.

The V and J genes are TRBV30 and TRBJ1-1, with D perhaps TRBD1 (5 bases). The germline gives CDR1 GTSNPN, CDR2 SVGIG (reference sequence). V lost 5 bases to trimming and J lost 0 bases, with 13 bases between them. The CDR3 has 14 residues. CDR3 nucleotides: TGTGCCTGGCACCGACGGGACTTGAACACTGAAGCTTTCTTT. This encodes CAWHRRDLNTEAFF.

Notes on this clone: Mismatch with germline at one junction end may stem from a read error. This chain uses TRBV30 with TRBJ2-7; 10 bases are a match to TRBD2. Germline CDR1 is GTSNPN and CDR2 is SVGIG (reference sequence). CDR3 length: 11 amino acids. The CDR3 coding sequence is TGTGCCTGGAGGTCCGGGACTAGCGTCGGCTTC. It is translated as CAWRSGTSVGF.

The chain joins TRBV19 to TRBJ1-2; 9 bases agree with TRBD1. Germline CDR1 LNHDA, CDR2 SQIVND (reference sequence). The CDR3 consists of 15 residues. J was trimmed by 4 bases and V by 6 bases; bases with no gene match: 9. The CDR3 protein is CASRQGALSLYGYTF. The CDR3 coding sequence is TGTGCCAGTAGACAGGGGGCCCTTTCTCTCTATGGCTACACCTTC.

This sequence joins TRBV18 and TRBJ1-3; tentative D call: TRBD1 (5 bases). V was pared by 6 bases and J by 1 base, with 13 bases between. The CDR3 sequence is 15 residues long. Germline loops: CDR1 KGHSH, CDR2 LQKENI. CDR3 amino acids: CASSIGRGSGNTIYF. CDR3 bases: TGTGCCAGCTCCATCGGTAGGGGTTCTGGAAACACCATATATTTT.

V is TRBV2 and J is TRBJ2-7; 8 bases map to TRBD1. The germline V gene encodes CDR1 SNHLY and CDR2 FYNNEI. CDR3 size: 13 residues. Trimming removed 7 bases from V and 2 bases from J; junction bases left unmatched: 4. CDR3 protein: CASTATGAYEQYF. CDR3 nucleotides: TGTGCCAGCACCGCGACAGGGGCCTACGAGCAGTACTTC. Drawing the rest from reference TRBV2 and TRBJ2-7, the complete variable domain is EPEVTQTPSHQVTQMGQEVILRCVPISNHLYFYWYRQILGQKVEFLVSFYNNEISEKSEIFDDQFSVERPDGSNFTLKIRSTKLEDSAMYFCASTATGAYEQYFGPGTRLTVT.

The rearrangement joins TRBV20-1 to TRBJ1-2, with D perhaps matching TRBD1 (5 bases). This CDR3 is built from 14 residues. Between the trimmed V and J ends, which lost 3 bases and 4 bases, there was a span of 15 bases. Germline V gene data show CDR1 as DFQATT and CDR2 as SNEGSKA (reference sequence). CDR3 sequence: CSASGRGKGYGYTF. CDR3 sequence (DNA): TGCAGTGCTAGTGGGCGGGGGAAGGGCTATGGCTACACCTTC.

This chain uses TRBV10-3 with TRBJ2-5; tentatively, D is TRBD2 (6 bases). The CDR3 runs 17 residues. Germline CDR1 is ENHRY and CDR2 is SYGVKD. V was clipped by 2 bases and J by 1 base, with 17 bases between them. In DNA form, the CDR3 reads TGTGCCATCAGTGAGGGTTTCGGGGAGGTCTTCCAAGAGACCCAGTACTTC. Protein product: CAISEGFGEVFQETQYF.

Points on this clone: A junction boundary mismatches the germline segment, possibly from a read error. The rearrangement links TRBV20-1 to TRBJ1-2; D not certain. The CDR3 is 9 residues long. Germline V gene sequence: CDR1 DFQATT, CDR2 SNEGSKA (reference sequence). CDR3 loop: CSARDRENF. CDR3 sequence (DNA): TGCAGTGCTAGAGACCGAGAGAACTTC.

This clone was counted only a few times. This sequence joins TRBV6-6 and TRBJ2-2; tentatively, D is TRBD2 (6 bases). Trimming stripped 7 bases from V and 7 bases from J, with 16 bases between. The germline gives CDR1 MNHNY, CDR2 SVGAGI (reference sequence). This CDR3 comprises 14 residues. In DNA, the CDR3 is TGTGCCAGCACCCCTTCCGGGGGTGTCGGGGAGCTGTTTTTT. It codes for CASTPSGGVGELFF.

The V call is TRBV19, the J call TRBJ1-5; maybe TRBD1 (6 bases). CDR1 is LNHDA and CDR2 is SQIVND in the germline V gene (reference sequence). The CDR3 extends over 16 amino acids. Trimming took 3 bases from V and 1 from J, leaving 13 bases between them. CDR3 DNA sequence: TGTGCCAGTAGTATTGGGGGGGCTGGGAGCAATCAGCCCCAGCATTTT. Protein sequence: CASSIGGAGSNQPQHF.

This clone came up once. V gene TRBV30 combines with J gene TRBJ1-1; the D is unclear. V shed 8 bases and J shed 7 bases, with 11 bases lying between them. Germline V gene data show CDR1 as GTSNPN and CDR2 as SVGIG (reference sequence). This CDR3 has 10 residues. The CDR3 DNA follows: TGTGCCGGGTTCAGGAATGAAGCTTTCTTT. Amino acid sequence: CAGFRNEAFF.

V gene TRBV4-2 combines with J gene TRBJ1-6, with D possibly TRBD1 on 5 matching bases. CDR3 length: 17 residues. Trimming took off 3 bases at V and 9 bases at J, with 21 bases between the two ends. The V gene's germline CDR1 is LGHNA and CDR2 YNFKEQ. CDR3 coding DNA: TGTGCCAGCAGCCAGACATTTGGACGGCTCGGGGGTTCACCCCTCCACTTT. It encodes CASSQTFGRLGGSPLHF.

The chain is built from TRBV18 and TRBJ1-2; no clear D gene. Deletions cut 0 bases from V and 8 bases from J, with 13 bases between. The CDR3 runs to 14 residues. From germline, CDR1 is KGHSH and CDR2 LQKENI. The CDR3 spells CASSPPQDSMGYTF. Written as DNA, the CDR3 is TGTGCCAGCTCACCACCCCAGGATTCTATGGGCTACACCTTC.

The rearrangement links TRBV9 to TRBJ2-1; 7 bases are a match to TRBD2. The CDR3 runs 16 residues. The ends lost 0 bases at V and 0 bases at J; junction bases unmatched: 3. The V gene's germline CDR1 is SGDLS and CDR2 YYNGEE. This chain's CDR3 is CASSVVPGGSYNEQFF. The CDR3 region has the DNA TGTGCCAGCAGCGTAGTCCCGGGGGGCTCCTACAATGAGCAGTTCTTC.

J is TRBJ1-6 and V is TRBV25-1, with D maybe TRBD1 (6 bases). The CDR3 extends over 13 amino acids. Trimming cost V 9 bases and J 8 bases, with 14 bases left between them. Germline values: CDR1 MGHDK, CDR2 SYGVNS. CDR3: CASTGGSYSPLHF. The CDR3 bases are TGTGCCAGTACGGGGGGCAGTTATTCACCCCTCCACTTT.

The chain uses TRBV9 and TRBJ1-2; D is perhaps TRBD1 (5 bases). This CDR3 comprises 13 residues. Germline CDR1 reads SGDLS; CDR2 reads YYNGEE. V dropped 0 bases and J dropped 8 bases, with 11 bases sitting between them. CDR3 amino acids: CASSVDGGGGYTF. Written as DNA, the CDR3 is TGTGCCAGCAGCGTAGATGGGGGAGGCGGCTACACCTTC.

The V call is TRBV19, the J call TRBJ1-6; D is ambiguous. CDR1 is LNHDA and CDR2 is SQIVND in the germline V gene (reference sequence). CDR3 length: 14 residues. V dropped 5 bases and J dropped 4 bases, with 9 bases sitting between them. CDR3 residues: CASSPGVYNSPLHF. The CDR3 nucleotides are TGTGCCAGTAGTCCCGGAGTGTATAATTCACCCCTCCACTTT.